This TCR beta chain was sequenced for a study of blood T cell repertoires in COVID-19. Looking at the study overall: PBMCs, B-cell-depleted T cells, or T cells were the source of the cDNA or gDNA that made up the material.

Clones were sequenced by immunoSEQ multiplex PCR, and TCRdb holds only the in-frame ones, with some missing. The sample includes around 140,000 clones, 84% seen only once; the top ten take 35% to 55%. Germline lookup yields CDR1 LNHDA and CDR2 SQIVND (reference sequence). Between the trimmed V and J ends, which lost 8 bases and 5 bases, there was a span of 16 bases. The CDR3 spans 14 residues. The rearrangement uses TRBV19 and TRBJ1-5; D perhaps matches TRBD1 (6 bases). This TCR derives from a human donor in a cohort sampled during active COVID-19. Sequencing was done on a sample of peripheral blood. Here the CDR3 DNA reads TGTGCCAGTTATGGGGGGGCGATTTATCAGCCCCAGCATTTT. Its protein product is CASYGGAIYQPQHF.